The sample holds a few counts of the clone carrying this T cell receptor beta chain. Its antigen is unidentified. Each donor was healthy, and each was a bone marrow donor. The data are from a study of cytomegalovirus exposure and HLA in healthy donors. Study-wide findings and caveats: TCR beta V- and J-gene trimming, according to a later analysis, was linked to a missense DCLRE1C variant.

Amplification used 60 Vbeta primers and 13 Jbeta primers. Data came from immunoSEQ multiplex PCR; TCRdb stores just in-frame clones and leaves some out. The data show some 99,000 clones, approximately 77% seen once. V was pared by 4 bases and J by 5 bases, with 7 bases of the junction left unmatched. The V gene's germline CDR1 is LGHNA and CDR2 YSLEER. The CDR3 has 15 amino acids. The TCR originated in a female donor in good health and CMV-seronegative. The rearrangement uses TRBV4-3 and TRBJ2-2, with 7 bases identical to TRBD2. The sequenced sample was PBMCs. This chain's CDR3 is CASSLSGMGTGELFF. In DNA, the CDR3 is TGCGCCAGCAGCCTGAGCGGGATGGGAACCGGGGAGCTGTTTTTT.